These 11 T cell receptor beta chains came from one sample sequenced in a study of blood T cell repertoires in COVID-19. Measured with immunoSEQ multiplex PCR; TCRdb has only the in-frame clones, and not every one. Here the sample spans some 78,000 clones, over 80% being singletons. Sequencing used peripheral blood. The origin of the receptors is a man aged 55 to 70 with active or convalescent COVID-19.

V and J are TRBV5-1 and TRBJ2-5; 9 bases align to TRBD1. Germline V gene data show CDR1 as SGHRS and CDR2 as YFSETQ. There are 17 residues in the CDR3. After removal of 0 bases from V and 4 bases from J, the junction contained 10 bases not matched to a gene. The CDR3 coding sequence is TGCGCCAGCAGCTTGGCAGTCGGGACAGGGATTGTAGAGACCCAGTACTTC. As protein: CASSLAVGTGIVETQYF.

This rearrangement joins TRBV2 to TRBJ2-5; 9 positions match TRBD2. Germline CDR1 and CDR2: SNHLY and FYNNEI. Germline trimming cut 0 bases from V and 5 bases from J; bases unmatched to any gene: 4. This CDR3 spans 15 amino acids. The CDR3 region is CASSEAGTSWETQYF. The CDR3 DNA reads as TGTGCCAGCAGTGAAGCGGGGACTAGCTGGGAGACCCAGTACTTC.

This rearrangement joins TRBV11-2 to TRBJ1-5, with TRBD1 matching 8 bases. Germline CDR1 reads SGHAT; CDR2 reads FQNNGV. Unmatched junction bases numbered 5, after V lost 4 bases and J lost 0 bases. The CDR3 length is 16 residues. CDR3 sequence (DNA): TGTGCCAGCAGCTCAGGACAGGGAAATAGCAATCAGCCCCAGCATTTT. Encoded protein: CASSSGQGNSNQPQHF.

The chain joins TRBV7-9 to TRBJ2-7; 7 bases line up with TRBD1. V was clipped by 4 bases and J by 3 bases; unmatched bases: 15. CDR1 and CDR2 from the germline V gene are SEHNR and FQNEAQ (reference sequence). The CDR3 covers 17 residues. CDR3 in DNA: TGTGCCAGCAGCTCGGACCCCGGGACAGCAACCCTCTACGAGCAGTACTTC. This gives the protein CASSSDPGTATLYEQYF.

CDR3 nucleotides: TGTGCCAGCTCACCCCTCACTAGCGTGGGCACCGGGGAGCTGTTTTTT. It encodes CASSPLTSVGTGELFF. This chain joins TRBV18 and TRBJ2-2, with 7 bases that match TRBD2. The length of the CDR3 is 16 residues. V was clipped by 3 bases and J by 4 bases; unmatched bases: 8. Per the germline V gene, CDR1 is KGHSH and CDR2 is LQKENI.

The chain joins TRBV6-4 to TRBJ2-3; TRBD1 matches 11 bases. The CDR3 has 14 residues. Germline V gene sequence: CDR1 MRHNA, CDR2 SNTAGT. Unmatched junction bases numbered 1, after V lost 4 bases and J lost 4 bases. The CDR3 region is CASSAGQGADTQYF. CDR3 DNA sequence: TGTGCCAGCAGTGCGGGACAGGGGGCAGATACGCAGTATTTT.

This chain uses TRBV9 with TRBJ1-6; TRBD1 aligns across 7 bases. Unmatched junction bases numbered 9, after V lost 2 bases and J lost 10 bases. The V gene's germline CDR1 is SGDLS and CDR2 YYNGEE. This CDR3 comprises 15 residues. The CDR3 is CASSVTGQGGSPLHF. CDR3 nucleotide sequence: TGTGCCAGCAGCGTGACTGGGCAGGGGGGATCACCCCTCCACTTT.

Regarding this clone: A junction boundary mismatches the germline segment, possibly from a read error. The V call is TRBV5-4, the J call TRBJ1-2; tentative D call: TRBD1 (6 bases). CDR3 length: 14 residues. CDR1 is SGHNT and CDR2 is YYREEE in the germline V gene (reference sequence). The DNA for the CDR3 is TGTGCCAGCAGCCCTCAGACAGGAAACTCTGGCTACACCTTC. Its protein is CASSPQTGNSGYTF.

The gene calls are TRBV6-5 and TRBJ1-4; tentatively, D is TRBD1 (5 bases). Germline V gene data show CDR1 as MNHEY and CDR2 as SVGAGI. V shed 5 bases and J shed 7 bases, with 14 bases lying between them. The CDR3 sequence is 14 residues long. The CDR3 region is CASSPGGSAEKLFF. CDR3 coding DNA: TGTGCCAGCAGTCCTGGGGGGTCTGCTGAAAAACTGTTTTTT.

This clone turned up a few times. This chain joins TRBV6-6 and TRBJ1-6; D remains ambiguous. The CDR3 has 16 residues. V lost 7 bases to trimming and J lost 5 bases, with 18 bases between them. CDR1 and CDR2 (germline): MNHNY, SVGAGI (reference sequence). The CDR3, as DNA: TGTGCCAGCACCCAGAGGAGGGAAGTCAATAATTCACCCCTCCACTTT. Translating gives CASTQRREVNNSPLHF.

The V call is TRBV2, the J call TRBJ1-1, with D unclear. There are 13 residues in the CDR3. Germline-derived CDR1 and CDR2 are SNHLY and FYNNEI. V was clipped by 4 bases and J by 3 bases, with 9 bases between them. This CDR3 reads CASSAQFDTEAFF. CDR3 in DNA: TGTGCCAGCAGTGCCCAGTTTGACACTGAAGCTTTCTTT.